Each of the 16 T cell receptor beta chains below was sequenced from the same sample in a study of blood T cell repertoires in COVID-19. The method was immunoSEQ multiplex PCR; TCRdb's version includes in-frame clones alone and lacks a portion of them. The sample lists over 200,000 clones; roughly 79% were seen once. The specimen sequenced was PBMCs or T cells enriched from blood (not recorded which). Every receptor here comes from a woman aged 50 to 65 with acute COVID-19.

This clone was seen a handful of times. The gene calls are TRBV5-4 and TRBJ2-4, with TRBD1 as a possible D gene (5 bases). Per the germline V gene, CDR1 is SGHNT and CDR2 is YYREEE (reference sequence). CDR3 length equals 13 residues. Trimming took off 4 bases at V and 6 bases at J, with 11 bases between the two ends. The DNA of the CDR3 is TGTGCCAGCAGCCGAGACAGATTAAACATTCAGTACTTC. Its translation is CASSRDRLNIQYF.

The chain couples TRBV19 to TRBJ2-1, with D tentatively TRBD2 (6 bases). V was shortened by 3 bases and J by 1 base, with 10 bases between the two germline ends. Germline CDR1 and CDR2: LNHDA and SQIVND (reference sequence). The CDR3 has 15 amino acids. The CDR3 region is CASSIRLASYNEQFF. Here the CDR3 DNA reads TGTGCCAGTAGTATTCGGCTAGCGTCCTACAATGAGCAGTTCTTC. The whole variable domain, remainder taken from reference TRBV19 and TRBJ2-1, is DGGITQSPKYLFRKEGQNVTLSCEQNLNHDAMYWYRQDPGQGLRLIYYSQIVNDFQKGDIAEGYSVSREKKESFPLTVTSAQKNPTAFYLCASSIRLASYNEQFFGPGTRLTVL.

This chain connects TRBV7-9 to TRBJ1-5; no definite D call. V lost 5 bases and J lost 7, with 9 bases in between. The germline V gene encodes CDR1 SEHNR and CDR2 FQNEAQ (reference sequence). The CDR3 spans 12 residues. The CDR3: CASSTGYQPQHF. The CDR3 DNA follows: TGTGCCAGCAGCACCGGGTACCAGCCCCAGCATTTT.

The genes are TRBV7-2 and TRBJ1-4; 7 bases are shared with TRBD1. V lost 1 base and J lost 8; bases outside the gene matches: 4. The CDR3 consists of 14 residues. Looked up from germline, CDR1 is SGHTA and CDR2 is FQGNSA. The CDR3 DNA reads TGTGCCAGCAGCTTAGATAACAGGGGCGAAAAACTGTTTTTT. As protein: CASSLDNRGEKLFF. Full variable domain (outside the CDR3, taken from reference TRBV7-2 and TRBJ1-4): GAGVSQSPSNKVTEKGKDVELRCDPISGHTALYWYRQSLGQGLEFLIYFQGNSAPDKSGLPSDRFSAERTGGSVSTLTIQRTQQEDSAVYLCASSLDNRGEKLFFGSGTQLSVL.

This chain uses TRBV21-1 with TRBJ2-1; no DNA check was done on the table's D call, TRBD2. TRBV21-1 constitutes a pseudogene. CDR3 size: 17 residues. CDR3 sequence: CASSPLGLAVEYNEQFF. The CDR3 coding sequence is TGTGCCAGCAGCCCCCTGGGGCTAGCGGTGGAATACAATGAGCAGTTCTTC.

The J gene is TRBJ2-5, the V gene TRBV3-1 (or the pseudogene TRBV3-2); TRBD2 matches 8 bases. Germline V lookup: CDR1 LGHDT, CDR2 YNNKEL (reference sequence). The CDR3 runs to 15 residues. Trimming took 4 bases from V and 2 from J; bases not matched to a gene: 6. CDR3 nucleotides: TGTGCCAGCAGCCTTGCGGGGGGCCGGCAAGAGACCCAGTACTTC. Amino acids: CASSLAGGRQETQYF.

This clone was counted a few times. This chain connects TRBV10-3 to TRBJ1-6; D perhaps matches TRBD1 (6 bases). The CDR3 runs to 14 residues. Trimming cost V 3 bases and J 8 bases, with 11 bases left between them. Germline V gives CDR1 ENHRY, CDR2 SYGVKD. The CDR3 sequence: CAISEGGAYSPLHF. CDR3 DNA sequence: TGTGCCATCAGTGAAGGGGGAGCCTATTCACCCCTCCACTTT.

This chain connects TRBV6-2 or TRBV6-3 to TRBJ2-7; 8 positions match TRBD1. The CDR3 consists of 15 residues. The V gene's germline CDR1 is MNHEY and CDR2 SVGEGT. J lost 1 base, V lost 2 bases, and 4 bases had no gene match. The CDR3: CASSYATGDSYEQYF. The CDR3 DNA reads as TGTGCCAGCAGTTACGCGACAGGGGATTCCTACGAGCAGTACTTC.

The rearrangement joins TRBV19 to TRBJ1-2, with 8 bases lining up with TRBD1. V was clipped by 9 bases and J by 5 bases; unmatched bases: 11. Germline CDR1 and CDR2: LNHDA and SQIVND (reference sequence). The length of the CDR3 is 14 residues. The DNA of the CDR3 is TGTGCCAGCGCCCAGGACAGGGTTTCTTATGGCTACACCTTC. Its translation is CASAQDRVSYGYTF. The whole variable domain, filled in from reference TRBV19 and TRBJ1-2, reads DGGITQSPKYLFRKEGQNVTLSCEQNLNHDAMYWYRQDPGQGLRLIYYSQIVNDFQKGDIAEGYSVSREKKESFPLTVTSAQKNPTAFYLCASAQDRVSYGYTFGSGTRLTVV.

The chain carries TRBV7-9 and TRBJ2-5; 10 nucleotides align to TRBD1. V shed 5 bases and J 5 bases; nucleotides not matched to a gene: 5. Germline V CDR1 and CDR2: SEHNR, FQNEAQ (reference sequence). The CDR3 spans 14 residues. The CDR3 sequence is CASSPGTGDETQYF. CDR3 bases: TGTGCCAGCAGCCCTGGGACAGGGGATGAGACCCAGTACTTC.

This clone was seen a handful of times. The J gene is TRBJ1-5, the V gene TRBV6-2 or TRBV6-3, with 10 bases that match TRBD1. Germline assignment: CDR1 MNHEY and CDR2 SVGEGT. Losses at the gene ends were 5 bases for V and 7 bases for J; bases not matched to a gene: 8. This CDR3 spans 15 amino acids. CDR3: CASSTRQGARQPQHF. The CDR3 coding sequence is TGTGCCAGCAGTACGCGACAGGGGGCAAGACAGCCCCAGCATTTT.

The chain uses TRBV6-5 and TRBJ2-3; 8 bases are a match to TRBD2. The CDR3 has 16 residues. Germline V gene sequence: CDR1 MNHEY, CDR2 SVGAGI. Trimming cost V 2 bases and J 2 bases; bases outside gene matches: 6. In DNA form, the CDR3 reads TGTGCCAGCAGTTACGGGCGGGGGGTTCTCACAGATACGCAGTATTTT. Encoded protein: CASSYGRGVLTDTQYF.

The V gene is TRBV7-2, the J gene TRBJ2-2, with D possibly matching TRBD2 (6 bases). The V and J ends lost 1 base and 8 bases respectively, with 17 bases between them. The CDR3 totals 16 residues. Germline assignment: CDR1 SGHTA and CDR2 FQGNSA. CDR3 sequence: CASSLVAVGISGELFF. For the CDR3, the DNA is TGTGCCAGCAGCTTAGTAGCGGTAGGGATCTCGGGGGAGCTGTTTTTT.

In its sample, this clone was seen once. The chain is built from TRBV28 and TRBJ1-5; D possibly corresponds to TRBD1 (6 bases). Germline values: CDR1 MDHEN, CDR2 SYDVKM. V was shortened by 6 bases and J by 3 bases, with 12 bases between the two germline ends. The CDR3 length is 14 residues. The CDR3 region is CASRSGTTNQPQHF. DNA of the CDR3: TGTGCCAGCAGGTCCGGGACAACCAATCAGCCCCAGCATTTT.

The chain joins TRBV18 to TRBJ1-1; 11 nucleotides align to TRBD1. V trimming: 2 bases; J trimming: 5 bases; junction bases outside the gene matches: 4. This CDR3 is 15 amino acids long. CDR1 and CDR2 (germline): KGHSH, LQKENI. In nucleotides, the CDR3 is TGTGCCAGCTCACCAAGGACAGGGGGCATTACTGAAGCTTTCTTT. The encoded protein is CASSPRTGGITEAFF.

The chain links TRBV29-1 to TRBJ1-6, with D perhaps matching TRBD1 (6 bases). Germline CDR1 SQVTM, CDR2 ANQGSEA. The V and J ends lost 1 base and 6 bases respectively, with 13 bases between them. This CDR3 has 15 amino acids. CDR3 DNA: TGCAGCGTTGAAGGGTCCGGGACACCTAATTCACCCCTCCACTTT. Its translation is CSVEGSGTPNSPLHF. The variable domain in full, with the rest retrieved from reference TRBV29-1 and TRBJ1-6, is SAVISQKPSRDICQRGTSLTIQCQVDSQVTMMFWYRQQPGQSLTLIATANQGSEATYESGFVIDKFPISRPNLTFSTLTVSNMSPEDSSIYLCSVEGSGTPNSPLHFGNGTRLTVT.